Only a few counts were recorded for the clone carrying this TCR beta chain. The time point is: patch test 1, 2 weeks after DPC sensitization. Treatment described: therapeutic diphenylcyclopropenone sensitization with weekly scalp DPC. Donors were 18 to 70-year-old alopecia patients suitable for DPC. The data originate from a study of human T cells and chemical hapten exposure. CDR1 is LGHNT and CDR2 is FRNRAP in the germline V gene. Between the trimmed V and J ends, which lost 0 bases and 3 bases, there was a span of 14 bases. The CDR3 is 16 amino acids. Unique molecular identifiers were affixed to discrete cDNA molecules within the library. Original analysis: Individual samples carried between 23,224 and 690,600 TCRs, with roughly 95,000 as the median. TCRdb used MiXCR to reprocess the RACE reads, holding one entry per CDR3 protein. For this entry, the V and J calls and clone size follow TCRdb and not the study's own pipeline. The sample has about 100,000 distinct CDR3 sequences, 8% to 13% seen once; the top ten hold under 4.5%.

The sample consisted of whole blood, taken in connection with sensitization to the hapten diphenylcyclopropenone (DPC). The TCR originated in a woman aged 40 to 50 with alopecia areata. Some clones in this sample may be carry-over from other donors' samples. This rearrangement joins TRBV12-5 to TRBJ1-2; D uncertain. CDR3: CASGLVLRTADYGYTF. The CDR3 DNA reads as TGTGCTAGTGGTTTGGTACTGAGAACAGCAGACTATGGCTACACCTTC. The full variable domain, its missing parts supplied by reference TRBV12-5 and TRBJ1-2, is DARVTQTPRHKVTEMGQEVTMRCQPILGHNTVFWYRQTMMQGLELLAYFRNRAPLDDSGMPKDRFSAEMPDATLATLKIQPSEPRDSAVYFCASGLVLRTADYGYTFGSGTRLTVV.